The 9 T cell receptor beta chains in this list originate from one sample, sequenced in a study of blood T cell repertoires in COVID-19. Produced via immunoSEQ multiplex PCR; TCRdb's table is partial and in-frame only. The sample carries 210,000 or so clones, almost 85% recorded once. The sample taken for sequencing was peripheral blood. These TCRs come from a woman aged 40 to 55 with acute or convalescent COVID-19.

The J gene is TRBJ2-5, the V gene TRBV18; the D gene is possibly TRBD2 (6 bases). From germline, CDR1 is KGHSH and CDR2 LQKENI. V was pared by 5 bases and J by 3 bases, with 10 bases between. This CDR3 is built from 13 residues. The CDR3 nucleotides are TGTGCCAGCTCAGGCGGAGGGAAAGAGACCCAGTACTTC. Its protein product is CASSGGGKETQYF.

The rearrangement joins TRBV6-1 to TRBJ2-3, with TRBD2 identical over 12 bases. The junction had 8 bases not matched to a gene; V was cut back by 3 bases and J by 13 bases. The length of the CDR3 is 14 residues. CDR1 MNHNS and CDR2 SASEGT come from the germline V gene. CDR3 nucleotides: TGTGCCAGCAGTGATCTAGCGGGGGGGCCTCAGGAGTATTTT. Translation gives CASSDLAGGPQEYF.

The CDR3 here is CATSPGDSSYEQYF. Here the CDR3 DNA reads TGTGCCACCAGCCCAGGGGACAGCTCCTACGAGCAGTACTTC. The chain is built from TRBV28 and TRBJ2-7; 7 nucleotides align to TRBD1. Germline V gene lookup returns CDR1 MDHEN and CDR2 SYDVKM. V lost 10 bases and J lost 0; bases outside the gene matches: 9. The CDR3 spans 14 residues.

This rearrangement joins TRBV3-1 (or the pseudogene TRBV3-2) to TRBJ2-5, with a tentative D call TRBD1 (7 bases). V shed 4 bases and J shed 3 bases, with 15 bases lying between them. The germline V gene has CDR1 LGHDT and CDR2 YNNKEL (reference sequence). This CDR3 has 15 amino acids. The CDR3 loop reads CASSPGDSHKETQYF. CDR3 coding DNA: TGTGCCAGCAGCCCGGGGGACAGTCATAAAGAGACCCAGTACTTC.

The J gene is TRBJ2-7, the V gene TRBV19; tentatively, D is TRBD1 (5 bases). The length of the CDR3 is 13 residues. Germline CDR1 reads LNHDA; CDR2 reads SQIVND (reference sequence). V was pared by 3 bases and J by 3 bases, with 9 bases between. The CDR3 DNA is TGTGCCAGTAGTATCCGACAGAACTACGAGCAGTACTTC. This sequence encodes CASSIRQNYEQYF.

The chain uses TRBV19 and TRBJ1-2; TRBD1 agrees at 11 bases. Germline trimming cut 0 bases from V and 7 bases from J; bases unmatched to any gene: 7. Germline CDR1 and CDR2: LNHDA and SQIVND (reference sequence). The CDR3 contains 16 residues. The chain's CDR3 is CASSIESGQGGIGYTF. The CDR3 DNA follows: TGTGCCAGTAGTATAGAGTCGGGACAGGGGGGTATTGGCTACACCTTC.

V gene TRBV19 combines with J gene TRBJ2-2; TRBD2 agrees at 9 bases. Germline V gene lookup returns CDR1 LNHDA and CDR2 SQIVND (reference sequence). V lost 3 bases and J lost 4; bases outside the gene matches: 3. The CDR3 length is 15 residues. DNA of the CDR3: TGTGCCAGTAGTATCGGCGGGGGGGGCACCGGGGAGCTGTTTTTT. Its translation: CASSIGGGGTGELFF. Complete variable domain (other parts from reference TRBV19 and TRBJ2-2): DGGITQSPKYLFRKEGQNVTLSCEQNLNHDAMYWYRQDPGQGLRLIYYSQIVNDFQKGDIAEGYSVSREKKESFPLTVTSAQKNPTAFYLCASSIGGGGTGELFFGEGSRLTVL.

The chain employs TRBV15 and TRBJ2-1; 9 bases are a match to TRBD2. This CDR3 has 17 amino acids. Germline lookup yields CDR1 LNHNV and CDR2 YYDKDF (reference sequence). V shed 0 bases and J 0 bases; nucleotides not matched to a gene: 3. The CDR3 DNA reads as TGTGCCACCAGCAGAGAATTAGCGGGAGCCTCCTACAATGAGCAGTTCTTC. Translation gives CATSRELAGASYNEQFF.

The CDR3 coding sequence is TGCGCCAGCAGCGCCGGCCAACTAGCGGGAGGCGCAGATACGCAGTATTTT. This encodes CASSAGQLAGGADTQYF. This chain uses TRBV5-1 with TRBJ2-3; 12 bases match TRBD2. The CDR3 runs 17 residues. Trimming took 4 bases from V and 4 from J; bases not matched to a gene: 10. Germline CDR1 reads SGHRS; CDR2 reads YFSETQ.